This entry is about one T cell receptor beta chain. Its antigen target is currently unknown. Within one base of it there is no much larger clone, and no base qualities were kept. TCRbeta CDR3 regions were amplified from genomic DNA by means of the immunoSEQ Assay, a bias-controlled multiplex PCR. As for the authors' bioinformatics: The number of nucleated cells in each sample was estimated by amplification of reference gene primers within the assay. To quantify the absolute abundance of each unique TCRbeta CDR3 rearrangement, sequence reads were collapsed and filtered. For each sample, productive Simpson clonality was calculated as the square root of Simpson's diversity index across productive rearrangements. TCRdb holds this immuneACCESS table with in-frame rearrangements only. Some clones are missing; in checked studies, unresolved V genes explain under half, and the rest has no known cause. That table gives V, J and clone size, and the DNA gave D and trimming. The sample profile shows about 200,000 clones; 70% to 85% of them were found once. The leading ten clones occupy around 16% of the sample.

The data belong to a study of blood T cell repertoires in COVID-19 (TCRdb year 2020). Notes on the research overall: Samples covering the acute and convalescent phases of COVID-19 were provided by collaborators in the United States, Italy and Spain. The prospective study material was composed of cDNA or gDNA derived from T cells, B-cell-depleted T cells, or PBMCs. The dataset comprised deeply sampled blood TCRbeta repertoires from subjects exposed to, actively infected with, or recovered from COVID-19. The repertoires were released in a freely available public database intended as a resource for research on the immune response to SARS-CoV-2. Samples were obtained from the ongoing ImmuneRACE study (first 160 participants) and from some 1,200 subjects provided by 6 global collaborators. HLA class I and class II types, where available, came from metadata supplied by the sample provider rather than from assay-based typing. Sample metadata almost always included a de-identified subject ID, COVID-19 status, age in years and sex.

In the prospective study, participants were about 18 to 100 years old, resided in around 25 geographic areas of the United States, and were enrolled through a virtual design. In the prospective study, participants were assigned to cohorts based on the clinical history participants reported in a screening survey and a study questionnaire. Recovered participants in ImmuneRACE Cohort 3 were defined as having two consecutive negative NP/OP PCR tests, clearance from a healthcare professional, or resolution of symptoms. Each participant in the prospective study had whole blood, serum and a nasopharyngeal or oropharyngeal swab collected by mobile phlebotomists. Additional blood draws and questionnaires over an approximately two-month period could optionally be provided by prospective study participants. Prospective study blood samples were shipped either frozen or at room temperature before DNA extraction.

General conclusions and limits of the study: The amount of clinical and demographic metadata varied by source and participant and was provided uncurated.

Including the terminal cysteine and phenylalanine, the CDR3 comprises 12 residues. Of all the DNA, just the CDR3 is kept, 36 bases in frame from base 1. Trimming removed 5 bases from V and 3 bases from J; the gene matches leave 1 base unexplained. As encoded in the germline V gene, CDR1 is SQVTM while CDR2 is ANQGSEA. The V and J segments used are TRBV29-1 and TRBJ1-2; 9 middle bases align to TRBD1. What was sequenced was PBMCs or T cells enriched from blood (not recorded which). This TCR was recovered from a man aged 35-49 years who had recovered from COVID-19. CDR3 sequence: CSVRDRDYGYTF. The sequenced DNA is TGCAGCGTTCGGGACAGGGACTATGGCTACACCTTC.